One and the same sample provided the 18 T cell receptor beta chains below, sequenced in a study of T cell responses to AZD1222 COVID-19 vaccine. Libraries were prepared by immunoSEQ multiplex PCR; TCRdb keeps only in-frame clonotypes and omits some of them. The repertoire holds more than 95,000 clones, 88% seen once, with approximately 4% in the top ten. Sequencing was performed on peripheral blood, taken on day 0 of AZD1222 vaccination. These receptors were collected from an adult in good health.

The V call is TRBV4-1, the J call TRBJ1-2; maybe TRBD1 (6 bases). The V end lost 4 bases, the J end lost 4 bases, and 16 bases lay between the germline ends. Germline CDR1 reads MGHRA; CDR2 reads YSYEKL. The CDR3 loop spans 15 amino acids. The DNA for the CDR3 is TGCGCCAGCAGCCGAGCTCAGCGGGGGCCCTATGGCTACACCTTC. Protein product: CASSRAQRGPYGYTF.

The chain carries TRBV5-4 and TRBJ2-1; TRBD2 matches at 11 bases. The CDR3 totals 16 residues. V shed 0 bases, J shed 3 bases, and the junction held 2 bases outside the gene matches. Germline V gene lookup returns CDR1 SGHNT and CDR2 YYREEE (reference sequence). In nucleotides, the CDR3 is TGTGCCAGCAGCTTGGGGCTAGCGGGAGGCTACAATGAGCAGTTCTTC. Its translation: CASSLGLAGGYNEQFF. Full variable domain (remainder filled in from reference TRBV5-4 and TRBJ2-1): ETGVTQSPTHLIKTRGQQVTLRCSSQSGHNTVSWYQQALGQGPQFIFQYYREEENGRGNFPPRFSGLQFPNYSSELNVNALELDDSALYLCASSLGLAGGYNEQFFGPGTRLTVL.

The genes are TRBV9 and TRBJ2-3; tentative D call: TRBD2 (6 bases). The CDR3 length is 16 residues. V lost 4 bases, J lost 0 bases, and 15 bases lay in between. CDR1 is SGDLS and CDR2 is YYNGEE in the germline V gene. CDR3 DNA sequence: TGTGCCAGCAGCCGGTTTAGCGGACCTAGCACAGATACGCAGTATTTT. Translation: CASSRFSGPSTDTQYF.

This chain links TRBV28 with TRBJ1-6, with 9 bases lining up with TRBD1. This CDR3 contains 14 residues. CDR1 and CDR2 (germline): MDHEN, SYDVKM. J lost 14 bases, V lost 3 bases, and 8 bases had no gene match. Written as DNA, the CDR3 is TGTGCCAGCAGTTTTCCGGGACAGGGTAGGTCCCTCCACTTT. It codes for CASSFPGQGRSLHF.

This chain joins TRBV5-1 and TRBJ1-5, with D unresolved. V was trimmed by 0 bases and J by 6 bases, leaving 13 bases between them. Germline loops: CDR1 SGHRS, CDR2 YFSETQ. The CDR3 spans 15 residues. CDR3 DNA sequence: TGCGCCAGCAGCTTGGGGATTGGGGAGGGTCAGCCCCAGCATTTT. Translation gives CASSLGIGEGQPQHF. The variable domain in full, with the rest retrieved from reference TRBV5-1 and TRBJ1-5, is KAGVTQTPRYLIKTRGQQVTLSCSPISGHRSVSWYQQTPGQGLQFLFEYFSETQRNKGNFPGRFSGRQFSNSRSEMNVSTLELGDSALYLCASSLGIGEGQPQHFGDGTRLSIL.

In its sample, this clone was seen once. CDR3 bases: TGTGCCAGCTCACCACCCTGGGGGGTCGAGAACACTGAAGCTTTCTTT. This encodes CASSPPWGVENTEAFF. V gene TRBV18 combines with J gene TRBJ1-1; a possible D gene is TRBD1 (5 bases). This CDR3 is built from 16 residues. From germline, CDR1 is KGHSH and CDR2 LQKENI. Trimming removed 0 bases at V and 1 base at J, with 12 bases between.

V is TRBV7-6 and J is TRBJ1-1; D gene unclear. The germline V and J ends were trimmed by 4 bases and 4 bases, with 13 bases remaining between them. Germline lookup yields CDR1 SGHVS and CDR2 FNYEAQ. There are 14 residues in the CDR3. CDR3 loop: CASSSAPGSTEAFF. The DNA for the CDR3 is TGTGCCAGCAGCTCGGCCCCGGGGAGCACTGAAGCTTTCTTT.

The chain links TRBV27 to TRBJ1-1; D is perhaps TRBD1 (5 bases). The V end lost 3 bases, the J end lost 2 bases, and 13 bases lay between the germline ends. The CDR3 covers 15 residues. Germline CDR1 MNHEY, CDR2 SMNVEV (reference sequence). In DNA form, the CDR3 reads TGTGCCAGCAGTTTTTCCACAGGCGCAAACACTGAAGCTTTCTTT. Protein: CASSFSTGANTEAFF.

CDR3 sequence: CASSVAGGTGELFF. As DNA, the CDR3 is TGTGCCAGCAGCGTAGCCGGGGGGACGGGGGAGCTGTTTTTT. This rearrangement joins TRBV11-3 to TRBJ2-2, with 7 bases lining up with TRBD2. The CDR3 contains 14 residues. With V trimmed by 5 bases and J by 8 bases, 8 bases remained unmatched. The germline V gene has CDR1 SGHNT and CDR2 YENEEA.

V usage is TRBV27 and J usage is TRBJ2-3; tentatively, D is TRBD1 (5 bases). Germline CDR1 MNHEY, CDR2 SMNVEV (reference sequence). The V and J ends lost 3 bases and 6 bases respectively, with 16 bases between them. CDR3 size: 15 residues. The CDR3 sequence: CASSLLVGVSDTQYF. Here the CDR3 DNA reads TGTGCCAGCAGTTTGTTAGTAGGGGTTAGTGATACGCAGTATTTT.

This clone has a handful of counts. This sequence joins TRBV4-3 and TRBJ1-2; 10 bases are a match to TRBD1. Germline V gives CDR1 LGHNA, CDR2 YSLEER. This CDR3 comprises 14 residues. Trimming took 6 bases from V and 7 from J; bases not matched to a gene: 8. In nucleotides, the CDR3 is TGCGCCAGCAGGGGGACAGGGGATGTCGGTGGCTACACCTTC. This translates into CASRGTGDVGGYTF.

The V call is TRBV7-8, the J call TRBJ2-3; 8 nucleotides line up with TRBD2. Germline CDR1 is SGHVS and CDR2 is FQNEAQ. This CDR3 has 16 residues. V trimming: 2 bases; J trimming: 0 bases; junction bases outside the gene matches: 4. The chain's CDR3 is CASSLTAGGSTDTQYF. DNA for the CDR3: TGTGCCAGCAGCTTAACGGCGGGGGGTAGCACAGATACGCAGTATTTT.

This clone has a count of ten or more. CDR3: CSVRQGGTGQPQHF. For the CDR3, the DNA is TGCAGCGTCCGACAGGGGGGTACAGGTCAGCCCCAGCATTTT. The V and J genes are TRBV29-1 and TRBJ1-5, with 9 positions matching TRBD1. CDR1 and CDR2 from the germline V gene are SQVTM and ANQGSEA. The V and J ends lost 6 bases and 6 bases, in that order; junction bases with no gene match: 9. CDR3 size: 14 residues.

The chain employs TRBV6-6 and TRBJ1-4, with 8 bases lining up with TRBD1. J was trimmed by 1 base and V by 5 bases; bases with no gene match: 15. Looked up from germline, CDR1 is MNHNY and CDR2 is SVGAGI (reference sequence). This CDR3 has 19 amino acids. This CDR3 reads CASSPLDRGAELTNEKLFF. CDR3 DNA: TGTGCCAGCAGTCCCCTCGACAGGGGAGCGGAGTTAACTAATGAAAAACTGTTTTTT.

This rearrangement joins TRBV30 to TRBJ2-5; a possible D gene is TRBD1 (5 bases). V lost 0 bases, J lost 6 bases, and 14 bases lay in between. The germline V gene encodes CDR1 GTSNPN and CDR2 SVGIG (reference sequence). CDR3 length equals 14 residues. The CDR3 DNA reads TGTGCCTGGAGTGTGTCGGACATAGTACAGACCCAGTACTTC. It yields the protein CAWSVSDIVQTQYF.

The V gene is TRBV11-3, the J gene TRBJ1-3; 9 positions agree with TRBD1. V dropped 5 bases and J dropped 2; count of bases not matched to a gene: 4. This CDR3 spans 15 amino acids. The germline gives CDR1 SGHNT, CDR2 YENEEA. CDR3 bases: TGTGCCAGCAGCACAGGGACAGGGACTGGAAACACCATATATTTT. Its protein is CASSTGTGTGNTIYF. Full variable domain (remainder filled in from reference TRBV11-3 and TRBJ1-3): EAGVVQSPRYKIIEKKQPVAFWCNPISGHNTLYWYLQNLGQGPELLIRYENEEAVDDSQLPKDRFSAERLKGVDSTLKIQPAELGDSAVYLCASSTGTGTGNTIYFGEGSWLTVV.

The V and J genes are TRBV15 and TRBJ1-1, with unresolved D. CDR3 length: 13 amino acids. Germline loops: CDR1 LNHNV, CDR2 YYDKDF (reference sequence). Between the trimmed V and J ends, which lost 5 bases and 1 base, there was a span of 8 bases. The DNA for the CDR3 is TGTGCCACCAGCTCCCAGACGAACACTGAAGCTTTCTTT. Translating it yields CATSSQTNTEAFF.

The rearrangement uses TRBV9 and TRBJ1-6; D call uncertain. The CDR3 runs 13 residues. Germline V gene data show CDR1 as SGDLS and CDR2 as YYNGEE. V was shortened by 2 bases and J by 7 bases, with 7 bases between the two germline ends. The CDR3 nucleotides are TGTGCCAGCAGCGTGGAGGACAATTCACCCCTCCACTTT. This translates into CASSVEDNSPLHF.